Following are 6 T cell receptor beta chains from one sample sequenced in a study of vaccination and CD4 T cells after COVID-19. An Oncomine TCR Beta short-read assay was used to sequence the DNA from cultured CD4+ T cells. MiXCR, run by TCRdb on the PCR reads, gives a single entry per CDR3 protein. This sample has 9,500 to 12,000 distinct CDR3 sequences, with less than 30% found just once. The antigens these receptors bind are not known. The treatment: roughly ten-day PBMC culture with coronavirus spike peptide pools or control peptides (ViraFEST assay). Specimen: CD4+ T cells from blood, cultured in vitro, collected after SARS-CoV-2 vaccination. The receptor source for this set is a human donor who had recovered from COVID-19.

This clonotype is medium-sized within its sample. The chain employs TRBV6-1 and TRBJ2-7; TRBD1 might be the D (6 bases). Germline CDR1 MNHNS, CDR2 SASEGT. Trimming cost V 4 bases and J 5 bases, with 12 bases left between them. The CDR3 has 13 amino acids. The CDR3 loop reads CASSARGGNEQYF. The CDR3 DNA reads TGTGCCAGCAGTGCCAGGGGTGGGAACGAGCAGTACTTC.

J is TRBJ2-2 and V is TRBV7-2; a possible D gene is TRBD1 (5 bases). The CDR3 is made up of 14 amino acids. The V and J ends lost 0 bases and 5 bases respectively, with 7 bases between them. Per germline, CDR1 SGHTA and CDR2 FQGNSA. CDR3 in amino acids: CASSLAGQTGELFF. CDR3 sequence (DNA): TGTGCCAGCAGCTTAGCGGGGCAGACCGGGGAGCTGTTTTTT.

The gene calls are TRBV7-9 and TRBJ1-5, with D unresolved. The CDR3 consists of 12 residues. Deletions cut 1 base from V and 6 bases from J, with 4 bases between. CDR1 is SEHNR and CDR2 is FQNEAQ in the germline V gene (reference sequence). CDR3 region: CASSLEGQPQHF. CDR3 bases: TGTGCCAGCAGCTTAGAAGGTCAGCCCCAGCATTTT. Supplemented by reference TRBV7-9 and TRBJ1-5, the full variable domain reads DTGVSQNPRHKITKRGQNVTFRCDPISEHNRLYWYRQTLGQGPEFLTYFQNEAQLEKSRLLSDRFSAERPKGSFSTLEIQRTEQGDSAMYLCASSLEGQPQHFGDGTRLSIL.

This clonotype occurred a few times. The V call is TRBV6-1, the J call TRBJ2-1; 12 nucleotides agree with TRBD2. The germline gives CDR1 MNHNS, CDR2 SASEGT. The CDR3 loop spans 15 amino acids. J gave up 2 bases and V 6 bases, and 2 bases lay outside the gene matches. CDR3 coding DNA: TGTGCCAGCAGGGGACTAGCGGGCCCCTACAATGAGCAGTTCTTC. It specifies CASRGLAGPYNEQFF.

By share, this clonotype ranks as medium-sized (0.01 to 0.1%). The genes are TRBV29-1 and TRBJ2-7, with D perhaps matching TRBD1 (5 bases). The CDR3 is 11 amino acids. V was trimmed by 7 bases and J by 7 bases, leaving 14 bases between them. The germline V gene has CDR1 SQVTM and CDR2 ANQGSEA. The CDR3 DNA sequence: TGCAGCGCTGGACAAGAAAGGGAGCAGTACTTC. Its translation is CSAGQEREQYF.

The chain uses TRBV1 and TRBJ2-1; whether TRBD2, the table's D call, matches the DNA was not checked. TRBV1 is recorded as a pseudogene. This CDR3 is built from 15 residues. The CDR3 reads CTSRDSASGYNEQFF. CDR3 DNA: TGCACCAGCAGAGATTCCGCTAGCGGATACAATGAGCAGTTCTTC.